This T cell receptor beta chain was obtained from a study of cytomegalovirus exposure and HLA in healthy donors. About the study: Of all 400 or so donors who were genotyped, about 84% belonged to the Caucasian-associated ancestry cluster. Points from the study as a whole: A missense variant in DCLRE1C was later tied to TCR beta V- and J-gene trimming.

CDR1 is SGHVS and CDR2 is FNYEAQ in the germline V gene. Trimming took off 4 bases at V and 2 bases at J, with 18 bases between the two ends. There are 16 residues in the CDR3. PCR involved 60 Vbeta and 13 Jbeta primers. Produced via immunoSEQ multiplex PCR; TCRdb's table is partial and in-frame only. This table holds nearly 300,000 clones, just over 85% found once. Points on this clone: Its target is unknown.

The specimen sequenced was PBMCs. This TCR derives from a man aged 35 to 55 in good health and CMV-seropositive. The chain has TRBV7-6 and TRBJ2-7; D is perhaps TRBD1 (6 bases). The CDR3 DNA is TGTGCCAGCAGCTCCCCACAGGGCTGGCGGGCCTACGAGCAGTACTTC. Protein: CASSSPQGWRAYEQYF.